A single sample gave rise to the 16 T cell receptor beta chains below, sequenced in a study of CD8 T cells in Susac syndrome. The authors reverse transcribed roughly 0.5 to 1 ug RNA with random hexamers. TCRdb reprocessed the immunoSEQ multiplex PCR reads via MiXCR and lists one record per CDR3 protein. The table records approximately 190,000 distinct CDR3 sequences, 90% to 95% of them present only once. Sequenced sample: CD4+ T cells from PBMCs. These receptors all stem from a human donor in good health.

The chain carries TRBV6-5 and TRBJ2-2; TRBD2 might be the D (5 bases). CDR1 and CDR2 (germline): MNHEY, SVGAGI. The CDR3 has 16 amino acids. V was clipped by 0 bases and J by 6 bases, with 14 bases between them. In DNA, the CDR3 is TGTGCCAGCAGTTACTCGGAGGAGTCTCTACCCGGGGAGCTGTTTTTT. Its protein product is CASSYSEESLPGELFF.

The chain links TRBV6-1 to TRBJ1-5; D not certain. CDR3 size: 12 residues. V gave up 4 bases and J gave up 5 bases, with 6 bases separating them. From germline, CDR1 is MNHNS and CDR2 SASEGT. CDR3 region: CASSGRDQPQHF. CDR3 DNA: TGTGCCAGCAGTGGTCGGGATCAGCCCCAGCATTTT.

The rearrangement uses TRBV7-9 and TRBJ2-7, with 7 positions matching TRBD2. V lost 5 bases to trimming and J lost 0 bases; unmatched junction nucleotides: 4. CDR3 length: 14 residues. Per the germline V gene, CDR1 is SEHNR and CDR2 is FQNEAQ (reference sequence). CDR3 in DNA: TGTGCCAGCAGCGCCGCGGGGGTCTCCTACGAGCAGTACGTC. This encodes CASSAAGVSYEQYV.

The chain couples TRBV11-3 to TRBJ2-3; TRBD2 aligns across 9 bases. The germline gives CDR1 SGHNT, CDR2 YENEEA. The CDR3 length is 15 residues. Losses at the gene ends were 4 bases for V and 1 base for J; bases not matched to a gene: 3. CDR3 region: CASSYSSGGTDTQYF. In DNA form, the CDR3 reads TGTGCCAGCAGCTATTCTAGCGGGGGCACAGATACGCAGTATTTT.

V usage is TRBV7-2 and J usage is TRBJ2-2; D is perhaps TRBD1 or TRBD2 (5 bases each). The germline V gene has CDR1 SGHTA and CDR2 FQGNSA. This CDR3 has 15 residues. V was cut by 5 bases and J by 4 bases, with 14 bases left in between. The CDR3 DNA follows: TGTGCCAGCAGCCCCTTCGGGGCGGGCACCGGGGAGCTGTTTTTT. Its translation: CASSPFGAGTGELFF.

In its sample, this clonotype was seen a few times. This rearrangement joins TRBV7-9 to TRBJ2-3, with D possibly matching TRBD1 (5 bases). The germline CDR1 and CDR2 sequences are SEHNR and FQNEAQ (reference sequence). Deletions cut 1 base from V and 3 bases from J, with 11 bases between. This CDR3 is 15 amino acids long. In DNA, the CDR3 is TGTGCCAGCAGCTTAGAAGGCAGGGTGACAGATACGCAGTATTTT. Its protein product is CASSLEGRVTDTQYF.

This chain joins TRBV5-1 and TRBJ2-2; TRBD1 matches 10 bases. This CDR3 comprises 14 residues. Germline CDR1 is SGHRS and CDR2 is YFSETQ. The ends lost 7 bases at V and 7 bases at J; junction bases unmatched: 7. CDR3 residues: CASRDRGRSGELFF. In nucleotides, the CDR3 is TGCGCCAGCCGGGACAGGGGAAGAAGCGGGGAGCTGTTTTTT. Based on the CDR3 plus reference TRBV5-1 and TRBJ2-2, the full variable domain is KAGVTQTPRYLIKTRGQQVTLSCSPISGHRSVSWYQQTPGQGLQFLFEYFSETQRNKGNFPGRFSGRQFSNSRSEMNVSTLELGDSALYLCASRDRGRSGELFFGEGSRLTVL.

This clonotype was found once. The chain has TRBV27 and TRBJ2-5; weak D call: TRBD1 (6 bases). This CDR3 spans 14 amino acids. Germline V gives CDR1 MNHEY, CDR2 SMNVEV (reference sequence). V lost 4 bases and J 5 bases, leaving 14 bases between the germline ends. CDR3 coding DNA: TGTGCCAGCAGTTCTAGCCTCCAGGGGGAGACCCAGTACTTC. Translated: CASSSSLQGETQYF.

This clonotype was seen a few times. V gene TRBV2 combines with J gene TRBJ2-2, with D tentatively TRBD2 (6 bases). V lost 6 bases to trimming and J lost 3 bases, with 17 bases between them. Germline values: CDR1 SNHLY, CDR2 FYNNEI. CDR3 size: 16 residues. The CDR3 region has the DNA TGTGCCAGCAGCCAATGGGGACTTCGGGACACCGGGGAGCTGTTTTTT. This sequence encodes CASSQWGLRDTGELFF.

V is TRBV9 and J is TRBJ2-2; no clear D. There are 15 residues in the CDR3. V lost 0 bases and J lost 5, with 11 bases in between. Germline CDR1 is SGDLS and CDR2 is YYNGEE. CDR3 amino acids: CASSVDQVATGELFF. CDR3 bases: TGTGCCAGCAGCGTAGATCAGGTTGCAACCGGGGAGCTGTTTTTT.

In nucleotides, the CDR3 is TGTGCCAGCAGTTATAGAGGGAGCTCTGGGGCCAACGTCCTGACTTTC. It specifies CASSYRGSSGANVLTF. This sequence joins TRBV6-5 and TRBJ2-6; D is perhaps TRBD2 (5 bases). CDR1 and CDR2 (germline): MNHEY, SVGAGI. The CDR3 consists of 16 residues. V lost 3 bases and J 0 bases, leaving 9 bases between the germline ends.

V gene TRBV7-9 combines with J gene TRBJ1-1; perhaps TRBD1 as D (5 bases). The V gene lost 11 bases and the J gene lost 1 base, with 14 bases spanning the gap. The CDR3 contains 13 residues. CDR1 and CDR2 (germline): SEHNR, FQNEAQ (reference sequence). The CDR3 region has the DNA TGTGCCCTCAAGAGAGGGGAGAACACTGAAGCTTTCTTT. Its protein is CALKRGENTEAFF.

V gene TRBV7-2 combines with J gene TRBJ1-1, with a possible D match to TRBD1 (6 bases). The CDR3 totals 13 residues. The germline V and J ends were trimmed by 5 bases and 5 bases, with 12 bases remaining between them. The germline gives CDR1 SGHTA, CDR2 FQGNSA. CDR3 region: CASSRGAGTEAFF. CDR3 nucleotides: TGTGCCAGCAGCCGGGGGGCTGGGACTGAAGCTTTCTTT.

This chain joins TRBV20-1 and TRBJ2-2; D is perhaps TRBD1 or TRBD2 (6 bases each). The V end lost 7 bases, the J end lost 1 base, and 13 bases lay between the germline ends. Germline values: CDR1 DFQATT, CDR2 SNEGSKA (reference sequence). This CDR3 comprises 14 residues. The CDR3 sequence: CSVGGGLNTGELFF. The DNA of the CDR3 is TGCAGTGTAGGGGGAGGCCTGAACACCGGGGAGCTGTTTTTT.

The chain combines TRBV6-5 with TRBJ2-4; the match to TRBD1 covers 11 bases. J lost 13 bases, V lost 5 bases, and 13 bases had no gene match. The germline gives CDR1 MNHEY, CDR2 SVGAGI. The length of the CDR3 is 15 residues. In DNA form, the CDR3 reads TGTGCCAGCAGTCAAACCCGGACAGGGGGCGCGAGACAGTACTTC. Residues: CASSQTRTGGARQYF.

V gene TRBV19 combines with J gene TRBJ1-2; the D is unclear. From germline, CDR1 is LNHDA and CDR2 SQIVND (reference sequence). There are 13 residues in the CDR3. Trimming shortened V by 3 bases and J by 4 bases, and 9 bases separated the two germline ends. The CDR3 here is CASSIGTVYGYTF. The CDR3, as DNA: TGTGCCAGTAGTATCGGAACGGTCTATGGCTACACCTTC.